Listed below are T cell receptor beta chains from one sample, sequenced in a study of a mutant IDH1 vaccine in newly diagnosed glioma. Their specific antigens are unknown. Profiling relied on immunoSEQ multiplex PCR, and the TCRdb table lists in-frame clones only, not all of them. Among roughly 74,000 clones listed, 85% to 90% were seen once. Sample: PBMCs, taken from a glioma patient whose treatment included an IDH1 peptide vaccine. These receptors all come from a woman in her 50s with glioma. CDR3s include the opening cysteine and the closing phenylalanine or tryptophan. The D gene is left open where the match is weak. A row's size may be missing; if present it is once, few, many or a size class.

v_call	d_call	j_call	clone_size	cdr3_nt	cdr3_aa
TRBV9	.	TRBJ2-2	.	TGTGCCAGCAGCCCGCCCACCGGGACGGGGCTCACCGGGGAGCTGTTTTTT	CASSPPTGTGLTGELFF
TRBV28	TRBD1	TRBJ2-7	.	TGTGCCAGCAGACACCGACAGGGCGGCTCCTACGAGCAGTACTTC	CASRHRQGGSYEQYF
TRBV28	.	TRBJ1-5	.	TGTGCCAGCAGTTTTTCTGCCTATCAGCCCCAGCATTTT	CASSFSAYQPQHF
TRBV6-1	.	TRBJ1-5	.	TGTGCCAGCCAACTACAGGGTAGAAACAATCAGCCCCAGCATTTT	CASQLQGRNNQPQHF
TRBV6-5	TRBD1	TRBJ1-2	.	TGTGCCAGCAGAAGGGACAGCACCTATGGCTACACCTTC	CASRRDSTYGYTF
TRBV5-6	TRBD1	TRBJ1-1	few	TGTGCCAGCAGCTCCGGACAGGGCGAGTTGAACACTGAAGCTTTCTTT	CASSSGQGELNTEAFF
TRBV7-3	.	TRBJ1-3	.	TGTGCCAGCAGCTCCGATATTGGAAACACCATATATTTT	CASSSDIGNTIYF
TRBV27	.	TRBJ2-7	.	TGTGCCAGCAGTTCGATTCGGGACGGCTACGAGCAGTACTTC	CASSSIRDGYEQYF
TRBV5-6	TRBD1	TRBJ1-5	.	TGTGCCAGCATTCCAAGGACAGGGGGCTATAGCAATCAGCCCCAGCATTTT	CASIPRTGGYSNQPQHF
TRBV7-3	.	TRBJ2-3	.	TGTGCCAGCAGCCGGGATGGAGATACGCAGTATTTT	CASSRDGDTQYF
TRBV10-1	.	TRBJ2-1	.	TGCGCCAGCAGTGCCTCGGGGCGAGGGTACAATGAGCAGTTCTTC	CASSASGRGYNEQFF
TRBV5-1	TRBD1	TRBJ2-1	few	TGCGCCAGCAGCGGGACAGGGGCCCTTTATGAGCAGTTCTTC	CASSGTGALYEQFF
TRBV28	.	TRBJ1-5	few	TGTGCCAGCAGTTTATGGGTCCTTAATCAGCCCCAGCATTTT	CASSLWVLNQPQHF
TRBV21-1	.	TRBJ1-4	.	TGTGCCAGCAGCTCACCCAAACAGGGGGGGTATGAAAAACTGTTTTTT	CASSSPKQGGYEKLFF
TRBV9	.	TRBJ2-1	.	TGTGCCAGCAGCGTTGACAGGGACTATGAGCAGTTCTTC	CASSVDRDYEQFF
TRBV2	TRBD1	TRBJ1-2	few	TGTGCCAGCAGTTGGACAGGGAACTATGGCTACACCTTC	CASSWTGNYGYTF
TRBV10-3	.	TRBJ2-1	.	TGTGCCATCAGTGAGTCGATCGTAATAGCGAGGAATGAGCAGTTCTTC	CAISESIVIARNEQFF
TRBV10-2	.	TRBJ2-7	.	TGCGCCAGCAGTGATGAGTCCTACGAGCAGTACTTC	CASSDESYEQYF
TRBV28	.	TRBJ1-2	.	TGTGCCAGCAGGCCAGGACTGGATGTCAACTATGGCTACACCTTC	CASRPGLDVNYGYTF
TRBV13	.	TRBJ2-1	.	TGTGCCAGCAGCCGGGGACTCGAGGGTTGGAATGAGCAGTTCTTC	CASSRGLEGWNEQFF
TRBV6-5	.	TRBJ2-3	.	TGTGCCAGCAGTTACTCTGCACCTGGAACAGATACGCAGTATTTT	CASSYSAPGTDTQYF
TRBV5-1	TRBD2	TRBJ2-7	.	TGCGCCAGCAGGGTACTAGCGGGGTCCTCCTACGAGCAGTACTTC	CASRVLAGSSYEQYF
TRBV5-3	TRBD1	TRBJ1-5	.	TGTGCCGGAAGCTTGACAGGGAAGGGGGGCAATCAGCCCCAGCATTTT	CAGSLTGKGGNQPQHF
TRBV28	TRBD1	TRBJ1-5	.	TGTGCCAGCAGTTTATTAAGGGGGACAGGGCGAAAGGGGAATCAGCCCCAGCATTTT	CASSLLRGTGRKGNQPQHF
TRBV19	.	TRBJ1-5	.	TGTGCCAGTAAGGAGGGAAGAAGAAATCAGCCCCAGCATTTT	CASKEGRRNQPQHF
TRBV27	.	TRBJ1-4	.	TGTGCCAGCAGTTCCCCGAGGACTTGGGGGGCTGAAAAACTGTTTTTT	CASSSPRTWGAEKLFF
TRBV16	TRBD1	TRBJ2-5	.	TGTGCCAGCAGCCAACCCGACAGGGGGCTTGAGGTGACCCAGTACTTC	CASSQPDRGLEVTQYF
TRBV4-2	.	TRBJ2-1	few	TGTGCCAGCAGCCAAGAGGGAACTGTCTCCTACAATGAGCAGTTCTTC	CASSQEGTVSYNEQFF
TRBV2	.	TRBJ2-3	.	TGTGCCAACAATAGGGAAGGGGACCTAACCACAGATACGCAGTATTTT	CANNREGDLTTDTQYF
TRBV19	.	TRBJ2-3	.	TGTGCCATTCGGTCTACCCAGACAGATACGCAGTATTTT	CAIRSTQTDTQYF
TRBV6-5	.	TRBJ2-5	.	TGTGCCAGCAGGGCAGGGGAGACCCAGTACTTC	CASRAGETQYF
TRBV7-7	.	TRBJ2-5	.	TGTGCTAGCAGCTTATATCACCAAGAGACCCAGTACTTC	CASSLYHQETQYF
TRBV6-4	.	TRBJ1-2	once	TGTGCCAGCAGTTACTCAGTGGATAGCACCTTC	CASSYSVDSTF
TRBV15	.	TRBJ2-4	.	TGTGCCACCAGCAGAGGAGCTTCTCCGGACAAGTACTTC	CATSRGASPDKYF
TRBV19	.	TRBJ1-6	once	TGTGCCAGTAGTATCCGGCAGGAGAATTCACCCCTCCACTTT	CASSIRQENSPLHF
TRBV2	.	TRBJ1-4	.	TGTGCCAGCAGTCTACAGTACAATGAAAAACTGTTTTTT	CASSLQYNEKLFF
TRBV27	TRBD1	TRBJ1-1	.	TGTGCCAGCAGTTTATCCCGGACAGGGGACACTGAAGCTTTCTTT	CASSLSRTGDTEAFF
TRBV5-4	TRBD2	TRBJ2-7	.	TGTGCCAGCAGCTTGAAGCGGGAGACGTCCCACGAGCAGTACTTC	CASSLKRETSHEQYF
TRBV28	.	TRBJ1-4	.	TGTGCCAGCCGTGTAGGTAGTGAAAAACTGTTTTTT	CASRVGSEKLFF
TRBV5-1	.	TRBJ1-6	.	TGCGCCAGCAGCCAGGGCAGGAGCTCCTATAATTCACCCCTCCACTTT	CASSQGRSSYNSPLHF
TRBV19	.	TRBJ1-5	once	TGTGCCAGTAGTATTGCGGCGGGAGGGCCCCAGCATTTT	CASSIAAGGPQHF
TRBV14	TRBD2	TRBJ2-1	few	TGTGCCAGCAGCAATGGGACTAGCAGATACAATGAGCAGTTCTTC	CASSNGTSRYNEQFF